This T cell receptor beta chain was documented in a study of cytomegalovirus exposure and HLA in healthy donors. The germline CDR1 and CDR2 sequences are SEHNR and FQNEAQ (reference sequence). J was trimmed by 5 bases and V by 5 bases; bases with no gene match: 11. The CDR3 is made up of 16 amino acids. With 60 Vbeta and 13 Jbeta primers, the PCR was carried out. Method: immunoSEQ multiplex PCR; TCRdb's copy keeps in-frame clones and lacks some. This sample has about 300,000 clones, with about nine tenths found just once. The chain combines TRBV7-9 with TRBJ2-1, with 8 bases lining up with TRBD2. The sequencing sample was made of PBMCs. This TCR was sampled from a man aged 40-49 years in good health and CMV-seropositive. The CDR3 sequence: CASSAYETSEDNEQFF. The CDR3 region has the DNA TGTGCCAGCAGCGCGTATGAGACTAGCGAAGACAATGAGCAGTTCTTC.